These 13 T cell receptor beta chains were all obtained from the same sample, sequenced in a study of regulatory T cells in long-lasting Graves disease (dated by TCRdb to about 2021). The intended sense of this specimen's time point label: newly diagnosed GD, antithyroid drugs for less than 3 months. For both TCR sequencing and RNA sequencing, RNA was extracted from PBMCs using TRIzol. Libraries were built with multiplex PCR. Sequencing was performed on an Illumina HiSeq 4000. iRepertoire HTBI primers and Arm-PCR amplification of CDR3 regions were used to construct TCR beta libraries. The raw public data were reprocessed by TCRdb itself: fastp quality trimming at Q25, MiXCR clonotype calling, in-frame beta chains only. Each CDR3 protein appears once, grouped with its most common genes and DNA. In this sample the table shows under 300,000 distinct CDR3 sequences, around 20% of which occur a single time. The ten largest clones take up around 21% of the sample.

Sequenced material: peripheral blood mononuclear cells (PBMCs), taken at new diagnosis, from a patient treated with antithyroid drugs. The receptors here all came from a female donor with Graves disease.

This clonotype was recorded at least ten times. The rearrangement uses TRBV30 and TRBJ2-2, with 8 bases that match TRBD2. The V and J ends lost 3 bases and 6 bases, in that order; junction bases with no gene match: 6. This CDR3 spans 14 amino acids. Germline V gene data show CDR1 as GTSNPN and CDR2 as SVGIG (reference sequence). Here the CDR3 DNA reads TGTGCCTGGAGGCGGACGGGAGGGGCCGGGGAGCTGTTTTTT. Protein: CAWRRTGGAGELFF.

This clonotype was counted many times. The rearrangement uses TRBV3-1 and TRBJ2-7, with D possibly matching TRBD2 (5 bases). Germline assignment: CDR1 LGHDT and CDR2 YNNKEL (reference sequence). The V end lost 2 bases, the J end lost 4 bases, and 6 bases lay between the germline ends. This CDR3 has 12 amino acids. CDR3 loop: CASSQTRYEQYF. In DNA form, the CDR3 reads TGTGCCAGCAGCCAAACTAGGTACGAGCAGTACTTC.

This clonotype has at least ten counts. The chain combines TRBV2 with TRBJ1-1; tentative D call: TRBD1 (5 bases). This CDR3 contains 15 residues. Germline V gene lookup returns CDR1 SNHLY and CDR2 FYNNEI. V lost 7 bases and J 4 bases, leaving 19 bases between the germline ends. CDR3 sequence reads: CASINFWGTFTEAFF. DNA for the CDR3: TGTGCCAGCATTAATTTTTGGGGGACCTTCACTGAAGCTTTCTTT. The whole variable domain, remainder taken from reference TRBV2 and TRBJ1-1, is EPEVTQTPSHQVTQMGQEVILRCVPISNHLYFYWYRQILGQKVEFLVSFYNNEISEKSEIFDDQFSVERPDGSNFTLKIRSTKLEDSAMYFCASINFWGTFTEAFFGQGTRLTVV.

This clonotype was seen at least ten times. V and J are TRBV2 and TRBJ2-7; 11 bases match TRBD1. CDR1 is SNHLY and CDR2 is FYNNEI in the germline V gene. V lost 8 bases to trimming and J lost 9 bases; unmatched junction nucleotides: 9. The CDR3 has 13 amino acids. The DNA of the CDR3 is TGTGCCAGCCTTCCGGACAGGGGGCAAGGGCAGTACTTC. Protein sequence: CASLPDRGQGQYF.

There are many counts of this clonotype. The chain links TRBV12-3 or TRBV12-4 to TRBJ1-2; the D gene is possibly TRBD1 (6 bases). Trimming shortened V by 3 bases and J by 8 bases, and 22 bases separated the two germline ends. The length of the CDR3 is 16 residues. CDR3 amino acids: CASSFLFGAGAIGYTF. Here the CDR3 DNA reads TGTGCCAGCAGTTTTCTTTTCGGGGCGGGGGCGATCGGCTACACCTTC.

This clonotype has at least ten counts. V is TRBV6-1 and J is TRBJ1-6; maybe TRBD1 (5 bases). The CDR3 extends over 13 amino acids. V lost 6 bases to trimming and J lost 7 bases, with 10 bases between them. The germline V gene encodes CDR1 MNHNS and CDR2 SASEGT. In DNA, the CDR3 is TGTGCCAGCAGGCGGGACCGAAATTCACCCCTCCACTTT. Its protein product is CASRRDRNSPLHF.

On this clonotype: A read error likely explains this, since a far larger clone differs by one base. This chain connects TRBV6-1 to TRBJ2-1, with 8 positions matching TRBD1. V dropped 7 bases and J dropped 10; count of bases not matched to a gene: 18. Germline V gene data show CDR1 as MNHNS and CDR2 as SASEGT. This CDR3 is 16 amino acids long. The CDR3 loop reads CASTPAGQESSYEQFF. The CDR3 DNA follows: TGTGCCAGCACGCCCGCGGGACAGGAGAGCTCCTACGAGCAGTTCTTC.

The chain couples TRBV6-1 to TRBJ2-7; TRBD1 or TRBD2 may be the D gene (5 bases each). The germline V and J ends were trimmed by 4 bases and 3 bases, with 16 bases remaining between them. CDR1 and CDR2 from the germline V gene are MNHNS and SASEGT. This CDR3 comprises 15 residues. CDR3 sequence: CASSVYAGTNYEQYF. CDR3 coding DNA: TGTGCCAGCAGTGTTTATGCAGGGACCAACTACGAGCAGTACTTC.

This clonotype was seen many times. The chain has TRBV12-3 or TRBV12-4 and TRBJ1-1; D is possibly TRBD1 (5 bases). Trimming removed 4 bases at V and 0 bases at J, with 9 bases between. The CDR3 loop spans 14 amino acids. The CDR3 nucleotides are TGTGCCAGCAGTTCGGGACGGGTGAACACTGAAGCTTTCTTT. This codes for CASSSGRVNTEAFF.

This clonotype was seen at least ten times. The V gene is TRBV30, the J gene TRBJ1-1; D might be TRBD1 (6 bases). V lost 3 bases, J lost 0 bases, and 14 bases lay in between. Germline V gene data show CDR1 as GTSNPN and CDR2 as SVGIG (reference sequence). The CDR3 is 15 amino acids. The CDR3, as DNA: TGTGCCTGGAGAGATAACAGGGCGCTGAACACTGAAGCTTTCTTT. As protein: CAWRDNRALNTEAFF.

Ten or more counts support this clonotype. The V call is TRBV20-1, the J call TRBJ2-7; 9 nucleotides agree with TRBD2. The trim removed 1 base at V and 6 bases at J, leaving 16 bases unmatched. The CDR3 runs to 17 residues. The germline V gene has CDR1 DFQATT and CDR2 SNEGSKA (reference sequence). This chain's CDR3 is CSARGGLGTSPIVEQYF. In DNA, the CDR3 is TGCAGTGCTAGAGGGGGCTTAGGGACTAGCCCTATCGTCGAGCAGTACTTC.

In its sample, this clonotype was seen many times. V is TRBV2 and J is TRBJ2-3; a weak D match, TRBD2 (6 bases). The CDR3 consists of 12 residues. The germline CDR1 and CDR2 sequences are SNHLY and FYNNEI. V gave up 4 bases and J gave up 7 bases, with 9 bases separating them. The CDR3 DNA reads TGTGCCAGCAGTGCGGGAGTGAATACGCAGTATTTT. Protein: CASSAGVNTQYF.

Only a few counts were recorded for this clonotype. A much bigger clone sits one base away, suggesting this may be a read error. CDR3 loop: CASSNILGRGNTGELFF. Written as DNA, the CDR3 is TGTGCCAGTAGTAATATCCTAGGCAGGGGGAACACCGGGGAGCTGTTTTTT. V is TRBV19 and J is TRBJ2-2, with D tentatively TRBD1 (6 bases). V lost 4 bases to trimming and J lost 1 base, with 16 bases between them. This CDR3 comprises 17 residues. Per germline, CDR1 LNHDA and CDR2 SQIVND (reference sequence).